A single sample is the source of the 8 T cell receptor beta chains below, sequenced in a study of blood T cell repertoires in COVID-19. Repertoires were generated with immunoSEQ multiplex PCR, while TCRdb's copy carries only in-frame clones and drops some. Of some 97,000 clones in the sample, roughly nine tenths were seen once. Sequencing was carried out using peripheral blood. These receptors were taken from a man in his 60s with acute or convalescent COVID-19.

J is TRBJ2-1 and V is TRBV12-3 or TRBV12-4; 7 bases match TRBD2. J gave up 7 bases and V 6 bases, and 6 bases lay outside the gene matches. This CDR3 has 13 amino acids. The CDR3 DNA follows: TGTGCCAGCAGGGCGGGAGTAGGTAATGAGCAGTTCTTC. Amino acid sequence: CASRAGVGNEQFF.

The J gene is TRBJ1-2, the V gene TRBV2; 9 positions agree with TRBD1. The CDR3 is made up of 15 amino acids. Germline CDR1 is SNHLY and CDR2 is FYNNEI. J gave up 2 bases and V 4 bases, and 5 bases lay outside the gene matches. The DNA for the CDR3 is TGTGCCAGCAGTGCCGACAGGGGGTGGAACTATGGCTACACCTTC. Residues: CASSADRGWNYGYTF.

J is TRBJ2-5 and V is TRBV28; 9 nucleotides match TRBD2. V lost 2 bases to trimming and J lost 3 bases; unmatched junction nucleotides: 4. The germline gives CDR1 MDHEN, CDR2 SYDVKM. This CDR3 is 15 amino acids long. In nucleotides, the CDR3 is TGTGCCAGCAGTTTAGGCGGGAGGGCAAAAGAGACCCAGTACTTC. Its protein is CASSLGGRAKETQYF.

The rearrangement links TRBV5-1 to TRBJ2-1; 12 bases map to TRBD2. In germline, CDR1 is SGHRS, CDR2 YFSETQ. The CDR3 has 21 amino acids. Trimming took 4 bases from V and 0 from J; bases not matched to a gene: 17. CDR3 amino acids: CASSKTSGSSHGYGSYNEQFF. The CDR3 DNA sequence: TGCGCCAGCAGCAAGACTAGCGGGAGTTCACATGGATACGGCTCCTACAATGAGCAGTTCTTC.

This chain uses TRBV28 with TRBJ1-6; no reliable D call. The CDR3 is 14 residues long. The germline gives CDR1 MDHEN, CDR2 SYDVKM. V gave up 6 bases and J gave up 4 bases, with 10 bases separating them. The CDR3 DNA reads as TGTGCCAGCAGCCTGACACCTTATAATTCACCCCTCCACTTT. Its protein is CASSLTPYNSPLHF. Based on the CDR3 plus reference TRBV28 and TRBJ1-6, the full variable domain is DVKVTQSSRYLVKRTGEKVFLECVQDMDHENMFWYRQDPGLGLRLIYFSYDVKMKEKGDIPEGYSVSREKKERFSLILESASTNQTSMYLCASSLTPYNSPLHFGNGTRLTVT.

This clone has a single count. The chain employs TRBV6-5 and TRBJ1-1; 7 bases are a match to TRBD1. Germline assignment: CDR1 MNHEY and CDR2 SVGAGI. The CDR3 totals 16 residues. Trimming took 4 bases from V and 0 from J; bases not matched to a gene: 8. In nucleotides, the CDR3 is TGTGCCAGCAGTTCATCCACAGGGGAGCTGAACACTGAAGCTTTCTTT. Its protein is CASSSSTGELNTEAFF.

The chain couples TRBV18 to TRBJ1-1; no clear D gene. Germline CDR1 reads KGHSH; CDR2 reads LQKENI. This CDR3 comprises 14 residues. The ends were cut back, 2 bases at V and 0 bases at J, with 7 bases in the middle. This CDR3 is CASSPSYLNTEAFF. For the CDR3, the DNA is TGTGCCAGCTCACCATCCTATCTGAACACTGAAGCTTTCTTT.

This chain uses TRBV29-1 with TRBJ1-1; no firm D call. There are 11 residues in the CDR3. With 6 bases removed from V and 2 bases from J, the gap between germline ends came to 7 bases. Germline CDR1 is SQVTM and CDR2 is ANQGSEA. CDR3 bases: TGCAGCGTAGTCCTAAACACTGAAGCTTTCTTT. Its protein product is CSVVLNTEAFF. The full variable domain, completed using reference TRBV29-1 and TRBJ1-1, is SAVISQKPSRDICQRGTSLTIQCQVDSQVTMMFWYRQQPGQSLTLIATANQGSEATYESGFVIDKFPISRPNLTFSTLTVSNMSPEDSSIYLCSVVLNTEAFFGQGTRLTVV.